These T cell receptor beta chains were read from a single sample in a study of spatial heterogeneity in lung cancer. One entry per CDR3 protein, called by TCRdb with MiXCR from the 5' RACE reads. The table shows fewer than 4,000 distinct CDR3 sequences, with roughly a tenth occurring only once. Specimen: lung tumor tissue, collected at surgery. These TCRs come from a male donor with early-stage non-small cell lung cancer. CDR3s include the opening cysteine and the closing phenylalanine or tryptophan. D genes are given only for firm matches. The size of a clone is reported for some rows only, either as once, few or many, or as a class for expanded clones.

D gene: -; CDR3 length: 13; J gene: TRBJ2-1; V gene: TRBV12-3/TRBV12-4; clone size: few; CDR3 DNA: TGTGCCAGCAAGAGACAGGCGGGTAATGAGCAGTTCTTC; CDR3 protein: CASKRQAGNEQFF
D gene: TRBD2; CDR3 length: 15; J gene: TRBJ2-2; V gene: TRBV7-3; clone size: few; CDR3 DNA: TGTGCCAGCAGCGGCGCGGGGGGCGGCACCGGGGAGCTGTTTTTT; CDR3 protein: CASSGAGGGTGELFF
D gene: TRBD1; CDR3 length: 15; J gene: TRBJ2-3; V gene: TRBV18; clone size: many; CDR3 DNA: TGTGCCAGCTCACCAGGGACAGAAGTCACAGATACGCAGTATTTT; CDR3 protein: CASSPGTEVTDTQYF
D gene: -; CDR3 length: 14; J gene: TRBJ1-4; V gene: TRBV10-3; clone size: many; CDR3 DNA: TGTGCCATCAGTGATCCGAACCTTAATGAAAAACTGTTTTTT; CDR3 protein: CAISDPNLNEKLFF
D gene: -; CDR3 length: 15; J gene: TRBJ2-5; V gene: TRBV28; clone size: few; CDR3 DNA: TGTGCCAGCAGTTTAGGGGGACTCGCGAAAGAGACCCAGTACTTC; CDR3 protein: CASSLGGLAKETQYF
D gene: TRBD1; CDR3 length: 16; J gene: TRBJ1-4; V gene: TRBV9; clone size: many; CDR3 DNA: TGTGCCAGCAGCCCCACCGGGACGGGATACAGGGGAAAACTGTTTTTT; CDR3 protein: CASSPTGTGYRGKLFF
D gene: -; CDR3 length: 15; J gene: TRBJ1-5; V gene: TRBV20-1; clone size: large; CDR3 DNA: TGCAGTGCAACCGGGACACTCAATAGCAATCAGCCCCAGCATTTT; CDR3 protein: CSATGTLNSNQPQHF
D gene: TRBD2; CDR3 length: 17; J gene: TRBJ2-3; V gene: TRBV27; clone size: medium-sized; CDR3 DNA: TGTGCCAGCAGTCATCCTAGACTAGCGGGGGGTGCAGATACGCAGTATTTT; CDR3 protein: CASSHPRLAGGADTQYF
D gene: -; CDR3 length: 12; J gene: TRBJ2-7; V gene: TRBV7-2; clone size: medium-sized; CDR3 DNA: TGTGCCAGCAGCCGGGTGGACTACGAGCAGTACTTC; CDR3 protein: CASSRVDYEQYF
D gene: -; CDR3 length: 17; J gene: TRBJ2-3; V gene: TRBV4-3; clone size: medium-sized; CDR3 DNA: TGCGCCAGCAGCCAAAGTCTACTGACCGTAAGCGGGGATACGCAGTATTTT; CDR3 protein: CASSQSLLTVSGDTQYF
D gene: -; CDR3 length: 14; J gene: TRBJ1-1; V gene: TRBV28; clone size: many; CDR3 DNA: TGTGCCAGCAGTTCCCAGGGGTGGGCCACTGAAGCTTTCTTT; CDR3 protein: CASSSQGWATEAFF
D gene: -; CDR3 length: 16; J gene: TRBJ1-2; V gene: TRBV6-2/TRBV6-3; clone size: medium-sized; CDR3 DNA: TGTGCCAGCAGTTACTCTTGGACAGATTACAACTATGGCTACACCTTC; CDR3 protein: CASSYSWTDYNYGYTF
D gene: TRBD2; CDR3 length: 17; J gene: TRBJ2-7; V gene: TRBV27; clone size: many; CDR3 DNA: TGTGCCAGCAGTTTATATAGGGGACTAGCGGGAACTTACGAGCAGTACTTC; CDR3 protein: CASSLYRGLAGTYEQYF
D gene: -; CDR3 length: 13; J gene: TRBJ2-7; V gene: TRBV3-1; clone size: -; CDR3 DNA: TGTGCCAGCAGCCCCCTGGGGGTCTACGAGCAGTACTTC; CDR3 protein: CASSPLGVYEQYF
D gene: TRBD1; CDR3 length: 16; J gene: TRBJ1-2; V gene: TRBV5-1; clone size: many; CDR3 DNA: TGCGCCAGCAGCGCCGTCCGGGACAGGGAGAACTATGGCTACACCTTC; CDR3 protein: CASSAVRDRENYGYTF
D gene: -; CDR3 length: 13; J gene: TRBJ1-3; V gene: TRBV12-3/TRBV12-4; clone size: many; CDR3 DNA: TGTGCCAGCAGTCGCCCCTCAGGAAACACCATATATTTT; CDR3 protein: CASSRPSGNTIYF
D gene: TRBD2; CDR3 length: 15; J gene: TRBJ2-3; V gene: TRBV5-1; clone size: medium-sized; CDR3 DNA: TGCGCCAGCAGCTTGAAGACTAGCGGGAGTGATACGCAGTATTTT; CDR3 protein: CASSLKTSGSDTQYF
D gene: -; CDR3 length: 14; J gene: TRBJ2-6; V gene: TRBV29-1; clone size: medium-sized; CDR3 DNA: TGCAGCCCAATAGGGGGTCCCGGGGCCAACGTCCTGACTTTC; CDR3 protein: CSPIGGPGANVLTF
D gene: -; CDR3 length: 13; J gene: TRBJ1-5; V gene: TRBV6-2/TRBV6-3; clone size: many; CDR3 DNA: TGTGCCAGCAGCCGCGGGGCGCGACAGCCCCAGCATTTT; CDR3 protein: CASSRGARQPQHF
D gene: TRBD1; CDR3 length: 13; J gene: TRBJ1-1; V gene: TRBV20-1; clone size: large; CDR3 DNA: TGCAGTGCTCCGGACAGGGTGAGCACTGAAGCTTTCTTT; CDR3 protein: CSAPDRVSTEAFF
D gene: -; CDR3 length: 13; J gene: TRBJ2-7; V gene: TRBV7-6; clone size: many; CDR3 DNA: TGTGCCAGCAGCCCTGGGAGAACCTACGAGCAGTACTTC; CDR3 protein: CASSPGRTYEQYF
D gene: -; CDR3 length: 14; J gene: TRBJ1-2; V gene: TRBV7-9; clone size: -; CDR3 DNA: TGTGCCAGCAGCTTACTTTCCGACAGGCTTGGCTACACCTTC; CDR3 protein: CASSLLSDRLGYTF
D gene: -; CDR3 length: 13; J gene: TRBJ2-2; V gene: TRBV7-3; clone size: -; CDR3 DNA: TGTGCCAGCAGCCCCACGCACACCGGGGAGCTGTTTTTT; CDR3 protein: CASSPTHTGELFF
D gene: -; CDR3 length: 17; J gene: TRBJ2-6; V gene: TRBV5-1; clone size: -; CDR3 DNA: TGCGCCAGCAGCCCGGTACAGGGTGGCTCTGGGGCCAACGTCCTGACTTTC; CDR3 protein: CASSPVQGGSGANVLTF
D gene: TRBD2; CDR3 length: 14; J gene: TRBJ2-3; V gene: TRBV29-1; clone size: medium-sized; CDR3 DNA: TGCAGCGTCGCCACTAGCGGGGTCACAGATACGCAGTATTTT; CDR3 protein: CSVATSGVTDTQYF
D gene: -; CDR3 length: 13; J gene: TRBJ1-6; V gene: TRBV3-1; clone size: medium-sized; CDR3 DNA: TGTGCCAGCAGCCACCAGACAAATTCACCCCTCCACTTT; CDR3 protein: CASSHQTNSPLHF
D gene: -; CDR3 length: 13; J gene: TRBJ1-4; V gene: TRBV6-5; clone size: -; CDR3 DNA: TGTGCCAGCAAACCCCCGGGGATTGAAAAACTGTTTTTT; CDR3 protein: CASKPPGIEKLFF
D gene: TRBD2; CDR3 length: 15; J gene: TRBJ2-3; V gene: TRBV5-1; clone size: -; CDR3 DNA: TGCGCCAGCAGCTTGAAGCTAGCGGGGGTTGATACGCAGTATTTT; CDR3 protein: CASSLKLAGVDTQYF
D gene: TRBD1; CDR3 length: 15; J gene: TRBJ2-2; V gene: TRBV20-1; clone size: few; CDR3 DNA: TGCAGTGCTCTAGAGGGACAGGGGGCAGCCGGGGAGCTGTTTTTT; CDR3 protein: CSALEGQGAAGELFF
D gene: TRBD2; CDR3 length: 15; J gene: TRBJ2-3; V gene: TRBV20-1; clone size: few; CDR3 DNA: TGCAGTGCCCCACGCTTCCGGGAGGACACAGATACGCAGTATTTT; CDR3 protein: CSAPRFREDTDTQYF
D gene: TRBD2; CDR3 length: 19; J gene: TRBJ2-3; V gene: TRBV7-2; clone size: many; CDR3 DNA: TGTGCCAGCAGCTCACGCAGGACTAGCGGGGGGGCCTGGACAGATACGCAGTATTTT; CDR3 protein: CASSSRRTSGGAWTDTQYF
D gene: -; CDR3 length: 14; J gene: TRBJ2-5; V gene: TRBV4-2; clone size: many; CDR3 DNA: TGTGCCAGCAGCCCTATGGGGGTCGGGGAGACCCAGTACTTC; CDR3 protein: CASSPMGVGETQYF
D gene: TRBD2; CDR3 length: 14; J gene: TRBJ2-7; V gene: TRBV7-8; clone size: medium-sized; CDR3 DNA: TGTGCCAGCAGCTTAGTGCGGGAGGGCCAAGAGCAGTACTTC; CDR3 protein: CASSLVREGQEQYF
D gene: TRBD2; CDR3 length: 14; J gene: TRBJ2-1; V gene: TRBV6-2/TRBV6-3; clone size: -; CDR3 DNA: TGTGCCACCGCGAGCGGGGGGGCCAACAATGAGCAGTTCTTC; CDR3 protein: CATASGGANNEQFF
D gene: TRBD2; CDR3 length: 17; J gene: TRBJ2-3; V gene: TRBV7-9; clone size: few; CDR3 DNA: TGTGCCAGCAGCCGCGCCGGACTAGCGGGAATCACAGATACGCAGTATTTT; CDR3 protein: CASSRAGLAGITDTQYF
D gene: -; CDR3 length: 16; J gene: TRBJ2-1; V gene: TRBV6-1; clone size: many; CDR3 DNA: TGTGCCAGCAGCCTAAGGGCCCCGGACGGTTCCAATGAGCAGTTCTTC; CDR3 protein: CASSLRAPDGSNEQFF
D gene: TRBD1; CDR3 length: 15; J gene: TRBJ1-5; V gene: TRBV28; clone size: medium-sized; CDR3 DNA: TGTGCCAGCAGTCGGCCGACAGGGGCTGGGCAGCCCCAGCATTTT; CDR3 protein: CASSRPTGAGQPQHF